The rows below give T cell receptor beta chains drawn from one sample of a study of blood T cell repertoires in COVID-19. Profiling relied on immunoSEQ multiplex PCR, and the TCRdb table lists in-frame clones only, not all of them. Of around 50,000 clones listed, about 87% are singletons. The sequencing sample was made of peripheral blood. These receptor sequences come from a woman aged 55-70 years with COVID-19, enrolled during active disease. The CDR3 runs from the conserved cysteine through the conserved F or W. A D gene is named only where the DNA matches it firmly. Not all rows give a size; the values are once, few, many and, for expanded clones, a class.

d_call | j_call | v_call | clone_size | cdr3_aa | cdr3_nt
TRBD2 | TRBJ2-1 | TRBV4-2 | . | CASSQDSLAGGPNEQFF | TGTGCCAGCAGCCAAGATTCATTAGCGGGAGGGCCCAATGAGCAGTTCTTC
. | TRBJ1-2 | TRBV6-1 | . | CASSEANRARSGYTF | TGTGCCAGCAGTGAGGCAAACAGGGCCCGCAGTGGCTACACCTTC
. | TRBJ2-7 | TRBV18 | . | CASSPLANYEQYF | TGTGCCAGCTCACCACTAGCGAACTACGAGCAGTACTTC
. | TRBJ1-1 | TRBV5-6 | . | CASSLSRGNTEAFF | TGTGCCAGCAGCTTGAGTAGGGGGAACACTGAAGCTTTCTTT
TRBD1 | TRBJ1-5 | TRBV6-1 | . | CASSASVARGGNQPQHF | TGTGCCAGCAGTGCCTCAGTGGCCAGGGGGGGCAATCAGCCCCAGCATTTT
TRBD1 | TRBJ1-2 | TRBV7-8 | once | CASSGHRGLDGYTF | TGTGCCAGCAGCGGCCACAGGGGGCTCGATGGCTACACCTTC
. | TRBJ1-5 | TRBV6-6 | . | CASSHPGSNQPQHF | TGTGCCAGCAGCCACCCAGGGTCCAATCAGCCCCAGCATTTT
. | TRBJ1-1 | TRBV29-1 | . | CSVSGEGTEAFF | TGCAGCGTTTCTGGCGAGGGCACTGAAGCTTTCTTT
TRBD1 | TRBJ2-1 | TRBV18 | . | CASSPGDRVYNEQFF | TGTGCCAGCTCGCCAGGGGACAGAGTTTACAATGAGCAGTTCTTC
. | TRBJ1-3 | TRBV28 | . | CASSLRRNSGNTIYF | TGTGCCAGCAGTTTGAGGCGGAACTCTGGAAACACCATATATTTT
. | TRBJ2-1 | TRBV27 | . | CASSFNPGTHNEQFF | TGTGCCAGCAGTTTTAATCCAGGAACTCACAATGAGCAGTTCTTC
TRBD2 | TRBJ2-7 | TRBV27 | . | CASSFSGLAGVTDLYEQYF | TGTGCCAGCAGTTTTTCGGGACTAGCGGGAGTAACGGATCTCTACGAGCAGTACTTC
. | TRBJ2-7 | TRBV7-2 | . | CASSLGREYNEQYF | TGTGCCAGCAGCTTAGGCCGGGAGTATAACGAGCAGTACTTC
. | TRBJ1-2 | TRBV7-9 | . | CASSLRQVYGYTF | TGTGCCAGCAGCTTAAGACAGGTCTATGGCTACACCTTC
TRBD1 | TRBJ2-7 | TRBV11-3 | once | CASSSSLTGTYEQYF | TGTGCCAGCAGCTCGAGCCTGACAGGGACCTACGAGCAGTACTTC
TRBD1 | TRBJ2-2 | TRBV5-1 | . | CASSRTGVTGELFF | TGCGCCAGCAGCCGGACAGGGGTTACCGGGGAGCTGTTTTTT
. | TRBJ2-1 | TRBV7-3 | . | CASSFIGSGNEQFF | TGTGCCAGCAGCTTCATAGGATCCGGGAATGAGCAGTTCTTC
. | TRBJ1-5 | TRBV19 | . | CASSTDRWSNQPQHF | TGTGCCAGTAGTACCGACAGGTGGAGCAATCAGCCCCAGCATTTT
. | TRBJ2-2 | TRBV30 | . | CAWSVQNTGELFF | TGTGCCTGGAGTGTACAGAACACCGGGGAGCTGTTTTTT
TRBD1 | TRBJ1-2 | TRBV4-1 | . | CASSQLRRTGHGYTF | TGCGCCAGCAGCCAATTACGTCGGACAGGGCATGGCTACACCTTC
TRBD2 | TRBJ2-1 | TRBV3-1/TRBV3-2 | few | CASSLLAGGTYNEQFF | TGTGCCAGCAGTCTACTAGCGGGAGGAACCTACAATGAGCAGTTCTTC
. | TRBJ2-7 | TRBV5-6 | once | CASSFVPEDGEQYF | TGTGCCAGCAGCTTCGTTCCGGAGGACGGCGAGCAGTACTTC
TRBD1 | TRBJ2-7 | TRBV7-2 | . | CASSLGTVSYEQYF | TGTGCCAGCAGCCTCGGGACAGTAAGTTACGAGCAGTACTTC
TRBD2 | TRBJ2-5 | TRBV6-5 | . | CASTRGGYQETQYF | TGTGCCAGCACACGGGGGGGGTACCAAGAGACCCAGTACTTC
TRBD2 | TRBJ2-2 | TRBV5-6 | . | CASSWGAGLAGATGELFF | TGTGCCAGCAGCTGGGGGGCTGGGCTAGCGGGAGCTACCGGGGAGCTGTTTTTT
TRBD2 | TRBJ2-1 | TRBV6-5 | . | CASARGTSADEQFF | TGTGCCAGCGCTCGAGGGACTAGCGCGGACGAGCAGTTCTTC
. | TRBJ1-2 | TRBV13 | . | CASSLSGLGYTF | TGTGCCAGCAGCTTATCAGGGTTGGGCTACACCTTC
TRBD1 | TRBJ1-1 | TRBV27 | once | CASSNSGQGMRAFF | TGTGCCAGCAGTAACTCGGGACAGGGGATGCGAGCTTTCTTT
TRBD2 | TRBJ2-1 | TRBV19 | . | CATTSGAYNEQFF | TGTGCCACAACCAGCGGGGCCTACAATGAGCAGTTCTTC
TRBD2 | TRBJ2-1 | TRBV7-2 | . | CASSLATSGRAYNEQFF | TGTGCCAGCAGCTTAGCGACTAGCGGGAGAGCGTACAATGAGCAGTTCTTC
TRBD2 | TRBJ2-3 | TRBV5-6 | . | CASSLGGRTDTQYF | TGTGCCAGCAGCTTAGGCGGGAGGACAGATACGCAGTATTTT
. | TRBJ2-3 | TRBV28 | . | CASRAEFRTDTQYF | TGTGCCAGCAGAGCTGAATTTCGCACAGATACGCAGTATTTT
TRBD1 | TRBJ1-5 | TRBV19 | . | CASSRDRYDQPQHF | TGTGCCAGTAGTAGGGACAGGTATGATCAGCCCCAGCATTTT
TRBD2 | TRBJ2-1 | TRBV29-1 | . | CSVGSAGVAYNEQFF | TGCAGCGTTGGTTCAGCGGGAGTGGCCTACAATGAGCAGTTCTTC
. | TRBJ1-2 | TRBV2 | . | CASSESRERHGYTF | TGTGCCAGCAGCGAAAGCAGGGAACGGCATGGCTACACCTTC
TRBD1 | TRBJ2-7 | TRBV25-1 | . | CATGQHSYEQYF | TGTGCCACGGGACAGCACTCCTACGAGCAGTACTTC
. | TRBJ1-1 | TRBV10-3 | . | CAIRDTTVGAQKGTEAFF | TGTGCCATCAGAGATACTACCGTGGGGGCGCAGAAGGGAACTGAAGCTTTCTTT
. | TRBJ1-5 | TRBV19 | . | CASSPGQSLNQPQHF | TGTGCCAGTAGCCCCGGACAGAGTTTAAATCAGCCCCAGCATTTT
. | TRBJ1-2 | TRBV9 | . | CASSPRDIGAYGYTF | TGTGCCAGCAGCCCCCGGGACATTGGGGCCTATGGCTACACCTTC
TRBD2 | TRBJ2-1 | TRBV5-1 | . | CASSLALAGVDEQFF | TGCGCCAGCAGCTTGGCTCTAGCGGGAGTGGATGAGCAGTTCTTC
. | TRBJ2-2 | TRBV18 | . | CASSPQPGWNQNTGELFF | TGTGCCAGCTCACCACAGCCAGGGTGGAACCAAAACACCGGGGAGCTGTTTTTT
. | TRBJ2-7 | TRBV19 | . | CASSHSSYEQYF | TGTGCCAGTAGTCACAGCTCCTACGAGCAGTACTTC
. | TRBJ2-7 | TRBV28 | . | CASSLLGGGRRYEQYF | TGTGCCAGCAGTTTATTGGGAGGGGGAAGGCGCTACGAGCAGTACTTC
TRBD1 | TRBJ1-4 | TRBV7-8 | once | CASSLDRGRRNEKLFF | TGTGCCAGCAGCTTGGACAGGGGGCGGCGAAATGAAAAACTGTTTTTT
TRBD1 | TRBJ2-7 | TRBV5-6 | . | CASSWGTGAYEQYF | TGTGCCAGCAGCTGGGGGACAGGGGCCTACGAGCAGTACTTC
TRBD1 | TRBJ2-6 | TRBV19 | . | CASSRTGNSGANVLTF | TGTGCCAGTAGTAGGACAGGGAACTCTGGGGCCAACGTCCTGACTTTC
TRBD2 | TRBJ2-1 | TRBV2 | . | CASSEGGTSLGDEQFF | TGTGCCAGCAGTGAGGGCGGGACTAGCCTCGGGGATGAGCAGTTCTTC
. | TRBJ2-1 | TRBV2 | . | CASRVTGTYNEQFF | TGTGCCAGCAGGGTGACAGGAACCTACAATGAGCAGTTCTTC
. | TRBJ1-3 | TRBV7-9 | . | CASSLYGDTESTIYF | TGTGCCAGCAGCCTATACGGGGACACCGAGAGCACCATATATTTT
TRBD1 | TRBJ1-2 | TRBV28 | . | CASSSQIILDRNSGYTF | TGTGCCAGCAGTTCACAAATTATCCTGGACAGGAATAGTGGCTACACCTTC